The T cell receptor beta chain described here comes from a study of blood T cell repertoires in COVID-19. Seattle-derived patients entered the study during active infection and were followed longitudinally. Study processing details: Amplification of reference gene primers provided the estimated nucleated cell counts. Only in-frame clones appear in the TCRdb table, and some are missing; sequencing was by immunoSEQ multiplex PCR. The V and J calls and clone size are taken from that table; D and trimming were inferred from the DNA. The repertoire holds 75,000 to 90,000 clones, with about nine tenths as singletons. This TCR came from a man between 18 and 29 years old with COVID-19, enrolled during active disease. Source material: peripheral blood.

The CDR3 sequence: CASTPGGGGAGNEQYF. The CDR3 nucleotides read TGTGCCAGCACCCCTGGTGGAGGGGGCGCAGGGAACGAGCAGTACTTC. The gene calls are TRBV28 and TRBJ2-7; D perhaps matches TRBD1 (7 bases). The V gene's germline CDR1 is MDHEN and CDR2 SYDVKM. The CDR3 is 16 amino acids. Between the trimmed V and J ends, which lost 7 bases and 5 bases, there was a span of 24 bases.